This T cell receptor beta chain emerged from a study of blood T cell repertoires in COVID-19. About the study: Acute and convalescent COVID-19 samples came from the United States, Italy and Spain. The analysed material was cDNA or gDNA that came from T cells, B-cell-depleted T cells, or PBMCs.

V shed 4 bases and J shed 6 bases, with 12 bases lying between them. CDR3 length: 13 residues. The V gene's germline CDR1 is SGHDN and CDR2 FVKESK. In the original workflow: The authors estimated nucleated cell counts from reference gene primer amplification. Measured with immunoSEQ multiplex PCR; TCRdb has only the in-frame clones, and not every one. The V and J calls and clone size were taken over from that table, and D and trimming were inferred from the DNA. The sample has 150,000 to 200,000 clones, more than 85% seen once. Sequences were obtained from peripheral blood. The clonotype was recovered from a woman aged 25 to 45 with active or convalescent COVID-19. The chain uses TRBV14 and TRBJ1-1, with D perhaps matching TRBD1 (6 bases). In DNA form, the CDR3 reads TGTGCCAGCAGCCTGGGGACAAGCTCTGAAGCTTTCTTT. This gives the protein CASSLGTSSEAFF.